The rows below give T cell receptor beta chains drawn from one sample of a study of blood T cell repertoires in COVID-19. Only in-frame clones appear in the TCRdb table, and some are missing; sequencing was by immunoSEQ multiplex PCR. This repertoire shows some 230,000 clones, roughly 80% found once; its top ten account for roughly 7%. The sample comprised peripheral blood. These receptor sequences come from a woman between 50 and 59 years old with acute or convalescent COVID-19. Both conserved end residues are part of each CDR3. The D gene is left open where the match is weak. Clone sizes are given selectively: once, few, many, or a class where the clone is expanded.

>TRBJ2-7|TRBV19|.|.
CASSIAGNTYEQYF
TGTGCCAGTAGTATCGCAGGGAATACCTACGAGCAGTACTTC
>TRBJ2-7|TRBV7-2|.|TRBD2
CASSYSGTSYEQYF
TGTGCCAGCAGCTATTCCGGGACTAGCTACGAGCAGTACTTC
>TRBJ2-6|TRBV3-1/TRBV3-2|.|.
CASSPLTGGSGANVLTF
TGTGCCAGCAGCCCGTTGACAGGAGGCTCTGGGGCCAACGTCCTGACTTTC
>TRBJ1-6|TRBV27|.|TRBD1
CASSPRTTGSYSPLHF
TGTGCCAGCAGTCCGAGGACGACAGGGTCTTACTCACCCCTCCACTTT
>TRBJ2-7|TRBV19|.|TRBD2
CASRRTSGSVEQYF
TGTGCCAGTAGAAGGACTAGCGGGAGTGTTGAGCAGTACTTC
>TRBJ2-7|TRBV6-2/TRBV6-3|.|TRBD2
CASSSGASGNHEPYEQYF
TGTGCCAGCAGTTCCGGGGCTAGCGGGAACCACGAACCCTACGAGCAGTACTTC
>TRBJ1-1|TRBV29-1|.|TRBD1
CSGGQDRPRVTEAFF
TGCAGCGGGGGGCAGGACAGGCCAAGGGTTACTGAAGCTTTCTTT
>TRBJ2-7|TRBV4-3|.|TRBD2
CASSQEGGVEQYF
TGCGCCAGCAGCCAAGAGGGAGGGGTCGAGCAGTACTTC
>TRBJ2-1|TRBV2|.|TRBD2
CASSPLIAGVSGNEQFF
TGTGCCAGCAGCCCTCTTATAGCGGGAGTATCGGGCAATGAGCAGTTCTTC
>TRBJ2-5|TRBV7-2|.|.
CASSLGLTEGLAQYF
TGTGCCAGCAGCTTAGGGCTAACGGAGGGTCTGGCCCAGTACTTC
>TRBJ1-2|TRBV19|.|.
CASSIALRTALYGYTF
TGTGCCAGTAGTATAGCCCTTCGGACAGCGCTCTATGGCTACACCTTC
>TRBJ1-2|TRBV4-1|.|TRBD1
CASSQGSGTANYGYTF
TGCGCCAGCAGCCAAGGTTCCGGGACAGCAAACTATGGCTACACCTTC
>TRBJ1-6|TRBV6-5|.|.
CASSPSYGDSPLHF
TGTGCCAGCAGCCCATCCTATGGAGATTCACCCCTCCACTTT
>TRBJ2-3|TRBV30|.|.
CAWKGVADTQYF
TGTGCCTGGAAGGGAGTGGCAGATACGCAGTATTTT
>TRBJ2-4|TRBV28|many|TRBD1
CASRDGTGGAPAKNIQYF
TGTGCCAGCAGGGATGGGACAGGGGGCGCTCCGGCCAAAAACATTCAGTACTTC
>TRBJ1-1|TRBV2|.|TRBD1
CASRVGTANTEAFF
TGTGCCAGCAGGGTTGGGACAGCGAACACTGAAGCTTTCTTT
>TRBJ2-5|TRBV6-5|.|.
CASSAYLETQYF
TGTGCCAGCAGCGCGTACTTAGAGACCCAGTACTTC
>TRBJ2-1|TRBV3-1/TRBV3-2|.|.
CASSQEQSSYNEQFF
TGTGCCAGCAGCCAAGAACAGAGCTCCTACAATGAGCAGTTCTTC
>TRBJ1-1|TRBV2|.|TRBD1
CASSRQGGNTEAFF
TGTGCCAGCAGCCGACAGGGGGGGAACACTGAAGCTTTCTTT
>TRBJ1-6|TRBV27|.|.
CASSLNDLTAYNSPLHF
TGTGCCAGCAGTCTTAACGACCTGACAGCTTATAATTCACCCCTCCACTTT
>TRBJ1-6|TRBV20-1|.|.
CSASSVSSNNSPLHF
TGCAGTGCTAGTTCTGTGAGTTCGAATAATTCACCCCTCCACTTT